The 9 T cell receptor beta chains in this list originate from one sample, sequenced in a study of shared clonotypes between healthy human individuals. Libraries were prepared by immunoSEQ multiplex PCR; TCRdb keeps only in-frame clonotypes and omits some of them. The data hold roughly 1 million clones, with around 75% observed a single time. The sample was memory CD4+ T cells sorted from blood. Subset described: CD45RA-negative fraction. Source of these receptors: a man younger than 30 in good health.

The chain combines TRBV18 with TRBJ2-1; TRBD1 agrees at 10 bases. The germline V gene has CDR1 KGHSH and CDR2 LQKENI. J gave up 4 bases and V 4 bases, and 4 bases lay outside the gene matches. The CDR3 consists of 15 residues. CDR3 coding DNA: TGTGCCAGCTCACGCGGACAGGGGGGGTACAATGAGCAGTTCTTC. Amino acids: CASSRGQGGYNEQFF.

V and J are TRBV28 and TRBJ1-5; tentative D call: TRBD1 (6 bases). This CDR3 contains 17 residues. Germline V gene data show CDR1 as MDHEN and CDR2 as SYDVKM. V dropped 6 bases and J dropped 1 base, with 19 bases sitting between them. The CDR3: CASSPPNRVRSNQPQHF. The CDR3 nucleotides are TGTGCCAGCAGCCCCCCTAACAGGGTACGGAGCAATCAGCCCCAGCATTTT.

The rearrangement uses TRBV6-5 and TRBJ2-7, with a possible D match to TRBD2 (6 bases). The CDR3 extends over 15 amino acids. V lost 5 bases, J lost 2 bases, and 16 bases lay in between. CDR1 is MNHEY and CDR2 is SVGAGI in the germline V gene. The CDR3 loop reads CASSRSFSSAYEQYF. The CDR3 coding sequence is TGTGCCAGCAGTCGGTCGTTTTCTAGCGCCTACGAGCAGTACTTC.

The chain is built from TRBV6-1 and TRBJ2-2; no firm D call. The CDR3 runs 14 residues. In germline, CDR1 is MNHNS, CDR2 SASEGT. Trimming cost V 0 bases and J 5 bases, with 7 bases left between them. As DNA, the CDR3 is TGTGCCAGCAGTGAAGCTGTACGTACCGGGGAGCTGTTTTTT. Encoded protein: CASSEAVRTGELFF.

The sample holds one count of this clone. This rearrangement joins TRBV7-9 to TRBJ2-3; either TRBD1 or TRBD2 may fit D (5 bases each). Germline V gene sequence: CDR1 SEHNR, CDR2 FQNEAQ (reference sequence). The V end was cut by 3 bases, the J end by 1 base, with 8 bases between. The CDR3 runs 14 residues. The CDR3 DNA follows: TGTGCCAGCAGCTTCGGGGACCGCACAGATACGCAGTATTTT. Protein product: CASSFGDRTDTQYF.

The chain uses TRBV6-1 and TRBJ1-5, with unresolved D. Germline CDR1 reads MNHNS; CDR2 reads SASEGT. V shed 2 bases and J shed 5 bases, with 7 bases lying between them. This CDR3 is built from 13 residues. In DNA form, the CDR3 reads TGTGCCAGCAGTGAATCGAGGTATCAGCCCCAGCATTTT. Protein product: CASSESRYQPQHF.

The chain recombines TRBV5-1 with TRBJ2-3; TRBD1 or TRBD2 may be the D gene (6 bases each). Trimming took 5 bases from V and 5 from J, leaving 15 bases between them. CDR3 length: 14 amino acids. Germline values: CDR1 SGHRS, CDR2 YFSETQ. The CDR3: CASSRGGGGDTQYF. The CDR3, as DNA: TGCGCCAGCAGTCGTGGCGGAGGGGGAGATACGCAGTATTTT.

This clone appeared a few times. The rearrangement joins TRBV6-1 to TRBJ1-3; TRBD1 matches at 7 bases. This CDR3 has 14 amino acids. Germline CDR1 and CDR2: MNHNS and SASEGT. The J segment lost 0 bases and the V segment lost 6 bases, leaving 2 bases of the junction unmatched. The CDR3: CASRSGGSGNTIYF. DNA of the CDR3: TGTGCCAGCAGATCAGGGGGCTCTGGAAACACCATATATTTT.

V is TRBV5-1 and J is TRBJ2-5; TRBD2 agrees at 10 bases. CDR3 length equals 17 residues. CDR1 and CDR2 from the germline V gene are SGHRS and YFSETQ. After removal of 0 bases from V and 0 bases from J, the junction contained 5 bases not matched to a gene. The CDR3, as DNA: TGCGCCAGCAGCTTGGGTGCACTAGCGGGGAACCAAGAGACCCAGTACTTC. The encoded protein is CASSLGALAGNQETQYF.